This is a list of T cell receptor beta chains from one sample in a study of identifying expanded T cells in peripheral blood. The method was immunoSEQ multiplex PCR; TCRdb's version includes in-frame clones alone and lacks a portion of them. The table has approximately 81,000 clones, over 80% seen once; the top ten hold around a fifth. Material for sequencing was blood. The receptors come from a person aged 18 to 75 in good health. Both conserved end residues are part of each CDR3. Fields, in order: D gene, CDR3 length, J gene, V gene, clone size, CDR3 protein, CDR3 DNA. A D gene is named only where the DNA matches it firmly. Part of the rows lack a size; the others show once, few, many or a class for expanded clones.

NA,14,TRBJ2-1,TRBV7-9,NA,CASSQQTNHNEQFF,TGTGCCAGCAGCCAACAGACTAATCACAATGAGCAGTTCTTC
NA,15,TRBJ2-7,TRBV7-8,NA,CASSLDRAPPLQQYF,TGTGCCAGCAGCTTAGACAGGGCCCCCCCTCTGCAGCAGTACTTC
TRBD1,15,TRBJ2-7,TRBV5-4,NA,CASSLEGGYSYEQYF,TGTGCCAGCAGCTTGGAAGGGGGCTACTCCTACGAGCAGTACTTC
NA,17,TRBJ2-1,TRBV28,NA,CASRGRDSRSSYNEQFF,TGTGCCAGCAGGGGTAGGGACTCCCGGAGCTCCTACAATGAGCAGTTCTTC
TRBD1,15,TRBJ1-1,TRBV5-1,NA,CASSLDRGMNTEAFF,TGCGCCAGCAGCTTAGACAGGGGGATGAACACTGAAGCTTTCTTT
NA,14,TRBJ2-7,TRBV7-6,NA,CASSTGTASYEQYF,TGTGCCAGCAGCACCGGGACGGCGTCCTACGAGCAGTACTTC
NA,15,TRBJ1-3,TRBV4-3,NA,CASSQEQGSGNTIYF,TGCGCCAGCAGCCAAGAGCAGGGGTCGGGAAACACCATATATTTT
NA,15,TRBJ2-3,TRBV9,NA,CASSGDIGLTDTQYF,TGTGCCAGCAGCGGAGACATAGGGCTGACAGATACGCAGTATTTT
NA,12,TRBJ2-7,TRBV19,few,CASSKVGYEQYF,TGTGCCAGTAGTAAGGTAGGCTACGAGCAGTACTTC
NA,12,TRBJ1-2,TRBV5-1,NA,CASSQDHYGYTF,TGCGCCAGCAGCCAGGACCACTATGGCTACACCTTC
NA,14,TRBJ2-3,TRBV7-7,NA,CASSFSQSTDTQYF,TGTGCTAGCAGCTTTTCCCAGAGCACAGATACGCAGTATTTT
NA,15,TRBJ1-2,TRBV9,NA,CASSVATGANYGYTF,TGTGCCAGCAGCGTAGCGACGGGGGCCAACTATGGCTACACCTTC
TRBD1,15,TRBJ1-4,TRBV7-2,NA,CASTPTGVLNEKLFF,TGTGCCAGCACCCCAACAGGGGTCCTTAATGAAAAACTGTTTTTT
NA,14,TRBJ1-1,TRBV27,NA,CASSLVRENTEAFF,TGTGCCAGCAGTTTAGTAAGGGAGAACACTGAAGCTTTCTTT
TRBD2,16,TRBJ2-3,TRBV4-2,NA,CASSQALAGGGNTQYF,TGTGCCAGCAGCCAAGCATTAGCGGGAGGGGGTAATACGCAGTATTTT
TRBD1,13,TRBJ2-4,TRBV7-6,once,CASSLRDRGIQYF,TGTGCCAGCAGCCTCAGGGACAGAGGAATTCAGTACTTC
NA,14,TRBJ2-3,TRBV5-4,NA,CASRGSQGTDTQYF,TGTGCCAGCAGGGGCTCACAAGGGACAGATACGCAGTATTTT
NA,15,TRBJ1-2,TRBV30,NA,CAWSVWSGPGWGYTF,TGTGCCTGGAGTGTATGGTCGGGCCCCGGGTGGGGCTACACCTTC
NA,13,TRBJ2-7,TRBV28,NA,CASSFRDSYEQYF,TGTGCCAGCAGTTTCAGGGATTCCTACGAGCAGTACTTC
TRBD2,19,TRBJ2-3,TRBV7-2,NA,CASSRPAGGSAGFSDTQYF,TGTGCCAGCAGCCGCCCGGCCGGCGGGAGTGCAGGATTTTCAGATACGCAGTATTTT
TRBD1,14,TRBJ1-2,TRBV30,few,CAWAPGQGYYGYTF,TGTGCCTGGGCACCGGGACAGGGCTACTATGGCTACACCTTC
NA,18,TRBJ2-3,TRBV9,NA,CASSAPGGAGSTTDTQYF,TGTGCCAGCAGCGCACCCGGAGGGGCGGGCAGCACTACAGATACGCAGTATTTT
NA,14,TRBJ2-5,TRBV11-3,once,CASSLGTEQETQYF,TGTGCCAGCAGCTTAGGGACAGAGCAAGAGACCCAGTACTTC
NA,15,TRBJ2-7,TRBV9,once,CASSVGHEGAYEQYF,TGTGCCAGCAGCGTAGGGCACGAGGGGGCCTACGAGCAGTACTTC
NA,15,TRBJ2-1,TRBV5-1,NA,CASSLTTGPTDEQFF,TGCGCCAGCAGCTTGACGACAGGACCTACCGATGAGCAGTTCTTC
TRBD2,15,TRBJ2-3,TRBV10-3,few,CAIRTSGASTDTQYF,TGTGCCATCAGAACTAGCGGAGCTAGCACAGATACGCAGTATTTT
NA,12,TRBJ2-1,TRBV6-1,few,CAGGMDNNEQFF,TGTGCCGGTGGTATGGACAACAATGAGCAGTTCTTC
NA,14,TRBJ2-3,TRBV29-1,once,CSVSGLGGPDTQYF,TGCAGCGTCTCGGGACTCGGGGGCCCAGATACGCAGTATTTT
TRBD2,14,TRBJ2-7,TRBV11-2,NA,CASSLERTSTEQYF,TGTGCCAGCAGCTTAGAAAGGACTAGCACCGAGCAGTACTTC
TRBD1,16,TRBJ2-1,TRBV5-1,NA,CASSLGDRAPYNEQFF,TGCGCCAGCAGCTTGGGCGACAGGGCCCCTTACAATGAGCAGTTCTTC
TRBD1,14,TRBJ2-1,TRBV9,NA,CASSIRQGDNEQFF,TGTGCCAGCAGCATACGACAGGGGGACAATGAGCAGTTCTTC
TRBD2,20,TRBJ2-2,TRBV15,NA,CATSRDGGRPGWLDTGELFF,TGTGCCACCAGCAGAGATGGCGGGAGGCCAGGTTGGCTTGACACCGGGGAGCTGTTTTTT